This T cell receptor beta chain emerged from a study of PD-L1 blockade in urothelial cancer. On the study more broadly: It was in 2014 that patients started atezolizumab at 1,200 mg intravenously every 3 weeks. Blood drawn 3 weeks (second dose) and 6 weeks after treatment start was analyzed.

Time point reported: peripheral blood 6 weeks after treatment start. Urothelial carcinoma affected the patients, and it was locally advanced or metastatic. There were between 1 and 8 samples from each patient, taken pretreatment and on-treatment. Germline CDR1 and CDR2: MNHNY and SVGAGI (reference sequence). V lost 6 bases, J lost 8 bases, and 23 bases lay in between. The CDR3 loop spans 16 amino acids. Sequencing used immunoSEQ multiplex PCR; TCRdb keeps in-frame clones, though not all of them. The sample lists around 120,000 clones, around nine tenths occurring once. This receptor was obtained from a man between 60 and 70 years old with urothelial cancer. The chain employs TRBV6-6 and TRBJ2-1, with a weak D call TRBD2 (5 bases). The sequences come from PBMCs, collected around atezolizumab (anti-PD-L1) treatment. CDR3 residues: CASSPTPSASWDEQFF. CDR3 nucleotides: TGTGCCAGCAGCCCCACTCCGTCGGCTAGCTGGGATGAGCAGTTCTTC.